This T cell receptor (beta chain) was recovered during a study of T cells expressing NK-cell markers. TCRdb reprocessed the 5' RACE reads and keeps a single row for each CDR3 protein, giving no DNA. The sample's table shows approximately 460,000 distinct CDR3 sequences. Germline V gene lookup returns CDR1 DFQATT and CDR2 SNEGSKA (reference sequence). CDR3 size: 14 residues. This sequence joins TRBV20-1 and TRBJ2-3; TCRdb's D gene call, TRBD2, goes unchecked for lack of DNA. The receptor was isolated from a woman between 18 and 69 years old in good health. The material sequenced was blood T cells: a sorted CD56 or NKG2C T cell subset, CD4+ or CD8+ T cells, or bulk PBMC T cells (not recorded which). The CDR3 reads CSAALAGGPDTQYF.